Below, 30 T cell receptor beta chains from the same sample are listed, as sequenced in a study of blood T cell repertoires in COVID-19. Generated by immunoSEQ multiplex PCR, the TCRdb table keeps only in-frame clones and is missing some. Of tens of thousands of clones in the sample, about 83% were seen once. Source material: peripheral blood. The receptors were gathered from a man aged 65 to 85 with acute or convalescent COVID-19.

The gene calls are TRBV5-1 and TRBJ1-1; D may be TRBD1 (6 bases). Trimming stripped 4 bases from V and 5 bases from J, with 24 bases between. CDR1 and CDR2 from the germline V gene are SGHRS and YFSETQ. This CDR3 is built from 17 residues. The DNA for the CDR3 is TGCGCCAGCAGCCCAGAGACAGGCCGGATCATTCAAACTGAAGCTTTCTTT. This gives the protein CASSPETGRIIQTEAFF.

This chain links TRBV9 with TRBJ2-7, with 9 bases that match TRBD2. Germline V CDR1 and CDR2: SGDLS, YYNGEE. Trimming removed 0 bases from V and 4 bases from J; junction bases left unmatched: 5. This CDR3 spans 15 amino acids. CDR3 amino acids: CASSVGNSGGYEQYF. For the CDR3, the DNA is TGTGCCAGCAGCGTAGGAAATAGCGGGGGTTACGAGCAGTACTTC.

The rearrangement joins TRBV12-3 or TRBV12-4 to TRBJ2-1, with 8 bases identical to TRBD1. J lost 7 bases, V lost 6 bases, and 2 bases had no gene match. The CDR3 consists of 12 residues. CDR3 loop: CASSDRGNEQFF. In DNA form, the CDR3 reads TGTGCCAGCAGCGACAGGGGTAATGAGCAGTTCTTC.

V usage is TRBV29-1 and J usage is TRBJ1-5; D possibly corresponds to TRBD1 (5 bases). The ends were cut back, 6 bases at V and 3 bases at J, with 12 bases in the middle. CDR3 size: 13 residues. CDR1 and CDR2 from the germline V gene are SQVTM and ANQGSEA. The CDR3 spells CSVGLQPNQPQHF. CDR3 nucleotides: TGCAGCGTGGGGCTTCAACCCAATCAGCCCCAGCATTTT.

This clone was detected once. DNA for the CDR3: TGTGCCAGCAGCTTAGAAAGGGGATCACCCCTCCACTTT. This translates into CASSLERGSPLHF. The chain employs TRBV7-2 and TRBJ1-6; D might be TRBD1 (5 bases). The germline CDR1 and CDR2 sequences are SGHTA and FQGNSA. V shed 1 base and J shed 10 bases, with 8 bases lying between them. The CDR3 has 13 residues.

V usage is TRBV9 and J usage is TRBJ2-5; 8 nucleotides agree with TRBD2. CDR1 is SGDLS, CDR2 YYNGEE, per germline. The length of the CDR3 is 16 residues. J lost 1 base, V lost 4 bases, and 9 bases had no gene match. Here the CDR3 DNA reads TGTGCCAGCAGCCCGGGAGTAGCGGGACCCCAAGAGACCCAGTACTTC. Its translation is CASSPGVAGPQETQYF.

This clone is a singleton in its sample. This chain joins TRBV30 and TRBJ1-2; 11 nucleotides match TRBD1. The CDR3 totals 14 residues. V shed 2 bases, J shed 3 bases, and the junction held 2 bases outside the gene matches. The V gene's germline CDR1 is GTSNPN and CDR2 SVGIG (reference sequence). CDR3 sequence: CAWSRTGGHYGYTF. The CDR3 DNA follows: TGTGCCTGGAGTCGGACAGGGGGCCACTATGGCTACACCTTC.

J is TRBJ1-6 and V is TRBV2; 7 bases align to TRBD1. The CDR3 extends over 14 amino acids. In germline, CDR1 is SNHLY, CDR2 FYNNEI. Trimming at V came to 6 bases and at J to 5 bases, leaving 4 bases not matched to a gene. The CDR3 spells CASRAGQNNSPLHF. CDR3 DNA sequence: TGTGCCAGCAGGGCGGGACAGAATAATTCACCCCTCCACTTT.

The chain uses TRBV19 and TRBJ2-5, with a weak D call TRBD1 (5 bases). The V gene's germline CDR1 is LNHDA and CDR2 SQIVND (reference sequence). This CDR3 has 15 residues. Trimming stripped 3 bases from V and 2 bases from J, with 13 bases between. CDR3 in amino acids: CASSIQGKTQETQYF. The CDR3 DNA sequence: TGTGCCAGTAGTATCCAGGGAAAAACTCAAGAGACCCAGTACTTC.

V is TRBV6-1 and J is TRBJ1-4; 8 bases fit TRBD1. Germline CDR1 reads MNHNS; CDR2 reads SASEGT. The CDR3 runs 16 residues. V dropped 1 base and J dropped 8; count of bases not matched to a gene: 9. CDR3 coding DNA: TGTGCCAGCAGTGAAGGGAGATGGACAGGGAACGAAAAACTGTTTTTT. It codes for CASSEGRWTGNEKLFF.

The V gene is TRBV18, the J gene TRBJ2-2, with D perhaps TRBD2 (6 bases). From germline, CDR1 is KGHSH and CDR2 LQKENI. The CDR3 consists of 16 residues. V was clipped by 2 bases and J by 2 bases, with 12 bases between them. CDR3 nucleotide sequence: TGTGCCAGCTCACCATACGCGGGGCGAAACACCGGGGAGCTGTTTTTT. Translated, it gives CASSPYAGRNTGELFF.

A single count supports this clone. The DNA of the CDR3 is TGTGCCAGCAGCCCCGGGACTCAGTCCTACAATGAGCAGTTCTTC. Its translation: CASSPGTQSYNEQFF. The rearrangement uses TRBV11-3 and TRBJ2-1; D is possibly TRBD2 (6 bases). This CDR3 is 15 amino acids long. Germline CDR1 reads SGHNT; CDR2 reads YENEEA. V lost 5 bases and J lost 1, with 12 bases in between.

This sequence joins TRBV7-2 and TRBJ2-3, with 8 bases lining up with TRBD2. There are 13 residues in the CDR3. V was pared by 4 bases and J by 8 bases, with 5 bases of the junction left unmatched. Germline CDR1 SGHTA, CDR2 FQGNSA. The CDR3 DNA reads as TGTGCCAGCAGCTCCCATGCGGGGGGTACGCAGTATTTT. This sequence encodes CASSSHAGGTQYF.

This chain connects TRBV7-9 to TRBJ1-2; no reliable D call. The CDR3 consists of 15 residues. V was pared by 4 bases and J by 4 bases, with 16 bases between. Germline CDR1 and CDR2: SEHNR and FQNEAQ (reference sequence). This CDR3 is CASSSTRGRIYGYTF. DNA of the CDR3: TGTGCCAGCAGCTCCACCCGTGGCAGAATCTATGGCTACACCTTC.

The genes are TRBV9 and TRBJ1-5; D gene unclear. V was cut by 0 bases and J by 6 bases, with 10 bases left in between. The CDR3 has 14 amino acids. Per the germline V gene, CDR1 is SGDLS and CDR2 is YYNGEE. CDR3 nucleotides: TGTGCCAGCAGCGTAGCGGGTGCCCCTCAGCCCCAGCATTTT. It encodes CASSVAGAPQPQHF.

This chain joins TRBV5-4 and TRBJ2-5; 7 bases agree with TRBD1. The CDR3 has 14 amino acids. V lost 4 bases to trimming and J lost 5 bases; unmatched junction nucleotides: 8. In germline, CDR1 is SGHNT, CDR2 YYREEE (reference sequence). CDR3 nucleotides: TGTGCCAGCAGCGGAAACAGGGGTGGGGAGACCCAGTACTTC. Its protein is CASSGNRGGETQYF. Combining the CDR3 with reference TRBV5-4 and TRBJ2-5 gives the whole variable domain ETGVTQSPTHLIKTRGQQVTLRCSSQSGHNTVSWYQQALGQGPQFIFQYYREEENGRGNFPPRFSGLQFPNYSSELNVNALELDDSALYLCASSGNRGGETQYFGPGTRLLVL.

CDR3 residues: CASSYSGGYNEQFF. CDR3 nucleotide sequence: TGTGCCAGCAGCTATAGCGGGGGGTACAATGAGCAGTTCTTC. The rearrangement links TRBV5-8 to TRBJ2-1; 10 bases are a match to TRBD2. Germline trimming cut 3 bases from V and 4 bases from J; bases unmatched to any gene: 1. CDR1 is SGHTS, CDR2 YDEGEE, per germline. This CDR3 contains 14 residues.

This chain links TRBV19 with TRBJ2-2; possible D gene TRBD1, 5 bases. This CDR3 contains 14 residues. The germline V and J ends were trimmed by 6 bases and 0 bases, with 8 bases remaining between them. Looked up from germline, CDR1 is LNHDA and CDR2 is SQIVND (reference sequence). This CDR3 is CASRTDTNTGELFF. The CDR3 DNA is TGTGCCAGTAGGACGGACACGAACACCGGGGAGCTGTTTTTT.

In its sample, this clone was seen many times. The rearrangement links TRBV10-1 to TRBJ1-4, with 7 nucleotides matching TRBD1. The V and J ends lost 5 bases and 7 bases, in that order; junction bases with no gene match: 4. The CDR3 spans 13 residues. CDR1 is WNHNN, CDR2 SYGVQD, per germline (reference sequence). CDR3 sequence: CASSRGRCEKLFF. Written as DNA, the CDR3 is TGCGCCAGCAGTAGGGGGCGGTGTGAAAAACTGTTTTTT.

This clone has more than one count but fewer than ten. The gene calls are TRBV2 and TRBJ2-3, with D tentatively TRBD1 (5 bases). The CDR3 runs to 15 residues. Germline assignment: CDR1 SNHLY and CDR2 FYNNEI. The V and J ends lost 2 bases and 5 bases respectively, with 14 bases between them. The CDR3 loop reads CASSEFSGAGDTQYF. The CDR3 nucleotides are TGTGCCAGCAGTGAATTTTCTGGGGCCGGAGATACGCAGTATTTT. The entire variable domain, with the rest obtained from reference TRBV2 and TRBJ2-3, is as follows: EPEVTQTPSHQVTQMGQEVILRCVPISNHLYFYWYRQILGQKVEFLVSFYNNEISEKSEIFDDQFSVERPDGSNFTLKIRSTKLEDSAMYFCASSEFSGAGDTQYFGPGTRLTVL.

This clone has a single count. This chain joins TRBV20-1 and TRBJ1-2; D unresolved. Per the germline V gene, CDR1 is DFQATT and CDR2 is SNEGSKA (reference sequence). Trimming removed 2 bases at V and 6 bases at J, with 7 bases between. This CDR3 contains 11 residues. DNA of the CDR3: TGCAGTGCTAGATCCGGGGATGGCTACACCTTC. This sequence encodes CSARSGDGYTF.

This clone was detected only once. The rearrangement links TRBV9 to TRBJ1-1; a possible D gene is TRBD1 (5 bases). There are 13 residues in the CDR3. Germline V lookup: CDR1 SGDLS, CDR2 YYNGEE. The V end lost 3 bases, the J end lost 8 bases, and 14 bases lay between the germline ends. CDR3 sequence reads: CASSARDGGEAFF. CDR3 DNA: TGTGCCAGCAGCGCCCGCGACGGGGGGGAAGCTTTCTTT.

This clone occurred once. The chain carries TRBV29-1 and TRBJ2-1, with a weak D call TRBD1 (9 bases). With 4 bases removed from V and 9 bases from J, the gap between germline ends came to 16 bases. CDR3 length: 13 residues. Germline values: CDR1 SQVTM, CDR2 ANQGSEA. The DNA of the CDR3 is TGCAGCGTTGCGGTAGCGGGACAGGGTGAGCAGTTCTTC. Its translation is CSVAVAGQGEQFF.

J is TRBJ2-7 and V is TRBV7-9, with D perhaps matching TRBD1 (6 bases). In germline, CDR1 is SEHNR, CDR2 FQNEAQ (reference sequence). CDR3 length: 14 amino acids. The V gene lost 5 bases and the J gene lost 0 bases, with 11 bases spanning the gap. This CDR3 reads CASSILQGSYEQYF. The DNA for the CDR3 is TGTGCCAGCAGCATATTACAGGGCTCCTACGAGCAGTACTTC. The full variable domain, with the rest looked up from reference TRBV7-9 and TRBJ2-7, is DTGVSQNPRHKITKRGQNVTFRCDPISEHNRLYWYRQTLGQGPEFLTYFQNEAQLEKSRLLSDRFSAERPKGSFSTLEIQRTEQGDSAMYLCASSILQGSYEQYFGPGTRLTVT.

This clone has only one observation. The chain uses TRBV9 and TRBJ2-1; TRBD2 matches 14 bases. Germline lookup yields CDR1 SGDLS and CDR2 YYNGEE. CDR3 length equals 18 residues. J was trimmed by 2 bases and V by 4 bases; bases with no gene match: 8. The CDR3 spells CASSPGTSGRSPYNEQFF. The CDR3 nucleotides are TGTGCCAGCAGCCCTGGGACTAGCGGGAGATCTCCCTACAATGAGCAGTTCTTC.

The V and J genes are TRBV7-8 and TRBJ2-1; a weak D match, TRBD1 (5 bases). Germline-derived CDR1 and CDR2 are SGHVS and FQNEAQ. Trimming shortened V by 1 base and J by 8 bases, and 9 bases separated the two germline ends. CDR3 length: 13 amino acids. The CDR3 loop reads CASSLVAGYEQFF. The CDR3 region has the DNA TGTGCCAGCAGCTTAGTCGCAGGGTATGAGCAGTTCTTC.

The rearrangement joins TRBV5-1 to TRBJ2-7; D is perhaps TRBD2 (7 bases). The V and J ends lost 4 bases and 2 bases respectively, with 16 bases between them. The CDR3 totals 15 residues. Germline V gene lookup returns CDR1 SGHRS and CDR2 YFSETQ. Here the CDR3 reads CASSPFRGGAYEQYF. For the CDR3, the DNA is TGCGCCAGCAGCCCGTTTCGAGGGGGGGCCTACGAGCAGTACTTC.

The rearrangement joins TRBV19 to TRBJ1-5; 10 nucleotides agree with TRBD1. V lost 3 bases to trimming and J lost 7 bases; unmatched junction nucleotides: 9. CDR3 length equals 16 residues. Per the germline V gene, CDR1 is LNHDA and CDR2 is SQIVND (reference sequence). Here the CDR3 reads CASSIRDRGWGQPQHF. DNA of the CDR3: TGTGCCAGTAGTATCCGGGACAGGGGATGGGGCCAGCCCCAGCATTTT.

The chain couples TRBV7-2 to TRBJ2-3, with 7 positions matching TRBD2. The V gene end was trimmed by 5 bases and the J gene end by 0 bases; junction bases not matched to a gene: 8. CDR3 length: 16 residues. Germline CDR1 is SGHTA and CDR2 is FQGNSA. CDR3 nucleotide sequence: TGTGCCAGCAGCCCCGGTGGGCGGGGGAGCACAGATACGCAGTATTTT. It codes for CASSPGGRGSTDTQYF.

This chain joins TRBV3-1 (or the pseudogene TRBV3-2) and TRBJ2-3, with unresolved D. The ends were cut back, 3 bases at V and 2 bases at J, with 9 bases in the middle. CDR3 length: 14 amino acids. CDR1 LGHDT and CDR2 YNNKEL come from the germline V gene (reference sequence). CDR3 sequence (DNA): TGTGCCAGCAGCCAGAGGAAGCACACAGATACGCAGTATTTT. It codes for CASSQRKHTDTQYF.